This passage covers 10 T cell receptor beta chains from one sample sequenced in a study of OX40 agonist ivuxolimab in advanced cancers. Sequencing used immunoSEQ multiplex PCR; TCRdb keeps in-frame clones, though not all of them. This table has 60,000 to 65,000 clones, roughly 83% appearing once. Source: CD4+ or CD8+ T cells sorted from blood, taken in a trial of the OX40 agonist ivuxolimab. Receptors originate from an adult with an advanced solid tumor such as melanoma, head and neck, liver or kidney cancer.

The gene calls are TRBV2 and TRBJ2-7; possibly TRBD2 for D (5 bases). Per germline, CDR1 SNHLY and CDR2 FYNNEI. Trimming cost V 4 bases and J 8 bases, with 27 bases left between them. The CDR3 spans 17 residues. CDR3 protein: CASSGLFLGDTGEQQYF. The CDR3, as DNA: TGTGCCAGCAGTGGTTTATTTCTGGGAGACACCGGCGAACAGCAGTACTTC.

This clone was counted a single time. This chain connects TRBV6-4 to TRBJ2-3; TRBD1 might be the D (5 bases). The CDR3 extends over 17 amino acids. Germline V CDR1 and CDR2: MRHNA, SNTAGT. The V end lost 2 bases, the J end lost 4 bases, and 19 bases lay between the germline ends. This chain's CDR3 is CASSDPPGIELADTQYF. The CDR3 nucleotides read TGTGCCAGCAGTGACCCACCAGGGATTGAGTTAGCAGATACGCAGTATTTT.

V is TRBV11-2 and J is TRBJ1-2; weak D call: TRBD1 (5 bases). Trimming cost V 1 base and J 5 bases, with 14 bases left between them. The CDR3 covers 15 residues. Germline V gene sequence: CDR1 SGHAT, CDR2 FQNNGV. The CDR3 loop reads CASSLGAGREYGYTF. The CDR3 DNA reads as TGTGCCAGCAGCTTAGGGGCGGGCAGGGAATATGGCTACACCTTC.

This clone was seen a single time. The genes are TRBV9 and TRBJ2-5, with D tentatively TRBD1 or TRBD2 (5 bases each). This CDR3 spans 16 amino acids. The germline V gene encodes CDR1 SGDLS and CDR2 YYNGEE. V dropped 0 bases and J dropped 2 bases, with 14 bases sitting between them. CDR3 nucleotide sequence: TGTGCCAGCAGCGTAGCTACGAGGGGTGATCAAGAGACCCAGTACTTC. Translating it yields CASSVATRGDQETQYF.

This chain links TRBV5-1 with TRBJ2-6; D gene uncertain. The germline V and J ends were trimmed by 1 base and 4 bases, with 9 bases remaining between them. Germline V lookup: CDR1 SGHRS, CDR2 YFSETQ. This CDR3 region has 15 residues. Written as DNA, the CDR3 is TGCGCCAGCAGCTTGACCGGGCCCGGGGCCAACGTCCTGACTTTC. Translated, it gives CASSLTGPGANVLTF.

V and J are TRBV5-1 and TRBJ2-5; no definite D call. The CDR3 totals 13 residues. Per the germline V gene, CDR1 is SGHRS and CDR2 is YFSETQ. Trimming cost V 1 base and J 5 bases, with 9 bases left between them. The CDR3, as DNA: TGCGCCAGCAGCTTGTATGGGGTCGAGACCCAGTACTTC. As protein: CASSLYGVETQYF.

This clone has just a few counts. This chain connects TRBV5-5 to TRBJ1-3; D gene uncertain. CDR3 length: 17 residues. The V gene lost 4 bases and the J gene lost 0 bases, with 17 bases spanning the gap. CDR1 is SGHKS, CDR2 YYEKEE, per germline (reference sequence). The CDR3 DNA reads as TGTGCCAGCAGCCCATTGAGACGCTCGAGCTCTGGAAACACCATATATTTT. This sequence encodes CASSPLRRSSSGNTIYF.

Comment on this clone: A read error may account for a junction end that differs from germline. The chain couples TRBV2 to TRBJ2-5, with D perhaps being TRBD1 or TRBD2 (5 bases each). Per germline, CDR1 SNHLY and CDR2 FYNNEI. The CDR3 contains 12 residues. Written as DNA, the CDR3 is TGTGCCAGCAGTGAAATCCCTGAGGGGTGGGACTTC. Translated, it gives CASSEIPEGWDF. The variable domain in full, completed from reference TRBV2 and TRBJ2-5, reads EPEVTQTPSHQVTQMGQEVILRCVPISNHLYFYWYRQILGQKVEFLVSFYNNEISEKSEIFDDQFSVERPDGSNFTLKIRSTKLEDSAMYFCASSEIPEGWDFGPGTRLLVL.

The chain recombines TRBV27 with TRBJ2-7; TRBD1 matches at 9 bases. Trimming removed 7 bases from V and 1 base from J; junction bases left unmatched: 8. Germline loops: CDR1 MNHEY, CDR2 SMNVEV (reference sequence). The length of the CDR3 is 15 residues. The CDR3 DNA follows: TGTGCCAGCACACCGGGACAGGGCCTATCCTACGAGCAGTACTTC. The encoded protein is CASTPGQGLSYEQYF.

A few counts support this clone. This sequence joins TRBV5-8 and TRBJ2-7; D may be TRBD1 or TRBD2 (6 bases each). The CDR3 has 13 residues. CDR1 and CDR2 from the germline V gene are SGHTS and YDEGEE. V was shortened by 10 bases and J by 4 bases, with 18 bases between the two germline ends. The CDR3 reads CAARPRGEYEQYF. The CDR3 DNA follows: TGTGCCGCTCGGCCGAGGGGGGAATACGAGCAGTACTTC.